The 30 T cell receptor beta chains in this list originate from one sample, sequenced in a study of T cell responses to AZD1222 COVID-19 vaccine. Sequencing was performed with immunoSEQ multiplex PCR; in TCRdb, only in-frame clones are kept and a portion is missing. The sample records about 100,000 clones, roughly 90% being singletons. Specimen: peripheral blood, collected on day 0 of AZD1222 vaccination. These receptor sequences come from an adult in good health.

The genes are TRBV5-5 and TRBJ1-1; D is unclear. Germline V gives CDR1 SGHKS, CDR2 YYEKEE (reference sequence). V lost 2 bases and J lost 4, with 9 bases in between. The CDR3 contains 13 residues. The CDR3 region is CASSLKGVTEAFF. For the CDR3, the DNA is TGTGCCAGCAGCTTAAAGGGTGTCACTGAAGCTTTCTTT.

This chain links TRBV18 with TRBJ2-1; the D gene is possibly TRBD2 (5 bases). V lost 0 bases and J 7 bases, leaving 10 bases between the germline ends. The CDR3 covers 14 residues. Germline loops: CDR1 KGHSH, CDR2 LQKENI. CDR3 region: CASSPPGVWNEQFF. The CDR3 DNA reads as TGTGCCAGCTCACCACCGGGAGTTTGGAATGAGCAGTTCTTC.

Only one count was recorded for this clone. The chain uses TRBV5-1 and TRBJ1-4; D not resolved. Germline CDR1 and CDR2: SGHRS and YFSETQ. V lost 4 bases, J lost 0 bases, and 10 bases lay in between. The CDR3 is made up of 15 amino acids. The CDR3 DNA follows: TGCGCCAGCAGCCTCTCAGGTGCAACTAATGAAAAACTGTTTTTT. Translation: CASSLSGATNEKLFF.

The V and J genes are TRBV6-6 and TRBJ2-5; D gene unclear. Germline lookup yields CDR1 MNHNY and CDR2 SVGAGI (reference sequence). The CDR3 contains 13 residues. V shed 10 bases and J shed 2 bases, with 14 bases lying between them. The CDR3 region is CATAQYQQETQYF. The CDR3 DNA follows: TGTGCCACCGCACAGTATCAGCAAGAGACCCAGTACTTC.

CDR3 DNA sequence: TGTGCCAGCAGTTTTGTCCTAGCGAGCACAGATACGCAGTATTTT. The encoded protein is CASSFVLASTDTQYF. The chain uses TRBV28 and TRBJ2-3, with D perhaps matching TRBD2 (6 bases). V shed 3 bases and J shed 0 bases, with 10 bases lying between them. CDR1 is MDHEN and CDR2 is SYDVKM in the germline V gene. This CDR3 is built from 15 residues.

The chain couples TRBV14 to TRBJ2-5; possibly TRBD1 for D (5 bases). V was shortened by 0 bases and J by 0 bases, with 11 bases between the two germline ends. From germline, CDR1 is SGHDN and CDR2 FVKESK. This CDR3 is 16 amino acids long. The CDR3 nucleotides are TGTGCCAGCAGCCAAGACGCAGGGCCGTACCAAGAGACCCAGTACTTC. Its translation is CASSQDAGPYQETQYF.

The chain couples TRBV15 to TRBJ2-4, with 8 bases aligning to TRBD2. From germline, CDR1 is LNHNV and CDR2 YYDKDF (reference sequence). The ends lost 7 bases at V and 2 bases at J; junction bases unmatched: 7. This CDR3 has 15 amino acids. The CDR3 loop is CATKQSSGTKNIQYF. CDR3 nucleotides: TGTGCCACCAAGCAAAGTAGCGGGACCAAAAACATTCAGTACTTC.

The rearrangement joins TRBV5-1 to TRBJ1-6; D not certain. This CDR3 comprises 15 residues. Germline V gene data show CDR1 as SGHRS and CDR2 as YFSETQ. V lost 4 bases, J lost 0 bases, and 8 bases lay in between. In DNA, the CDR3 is TGCGCCAGCAGCACCTCGGGCTCCTATAATTCACCCCTCCACTTT. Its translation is CASSTSGSYNSPLHF.

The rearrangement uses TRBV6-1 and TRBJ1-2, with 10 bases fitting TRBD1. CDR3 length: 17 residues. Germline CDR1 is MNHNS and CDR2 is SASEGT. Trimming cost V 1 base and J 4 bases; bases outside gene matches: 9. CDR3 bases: TGTGCCAGCAGTGAAGGGTATTGGACAGGGGGGACCTATGGCTACACCTTC. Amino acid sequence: CASSEGYWTGGTYGYTF.

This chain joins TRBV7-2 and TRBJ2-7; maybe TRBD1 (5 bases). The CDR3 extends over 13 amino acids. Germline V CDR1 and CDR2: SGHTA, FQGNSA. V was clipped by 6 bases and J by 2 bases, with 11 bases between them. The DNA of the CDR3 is TGTGCCAGCAGTGGACGGACAACCTACGAGCAGTACTTC. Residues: CASSGRTTYEQYF.

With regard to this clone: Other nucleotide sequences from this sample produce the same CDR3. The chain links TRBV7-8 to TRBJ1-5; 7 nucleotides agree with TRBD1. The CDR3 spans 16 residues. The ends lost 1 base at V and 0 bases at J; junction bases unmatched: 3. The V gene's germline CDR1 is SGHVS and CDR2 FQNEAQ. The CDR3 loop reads CASSLEGQSSNQPQHF. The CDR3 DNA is TGTGCCAGCAGCTTAGAGGGACAGTCTAGCAATCAGCCCCAGCATTTT.

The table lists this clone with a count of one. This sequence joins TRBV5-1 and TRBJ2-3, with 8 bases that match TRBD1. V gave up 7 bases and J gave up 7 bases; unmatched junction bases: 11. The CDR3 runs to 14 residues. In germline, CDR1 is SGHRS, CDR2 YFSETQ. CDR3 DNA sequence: TGCGCCAGCCGACCCGGGACAGGCGCGCATACGCAGTATTTT. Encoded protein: CASRPGTGAHTQYF.

This CDR3 is CASSPRDRRSYGYTF. CDR3 DNA sequence: TGTGCCAGCAGCCCACGGGACAGACGTTCCTATGGCTACACCTTC. The chain joins TRBV5-6 to TRBJ1-2, with TRBD1 identical over 7 bases. This CDR3 is built from 15 residues. Germline V CDR1 and CDR2: SGHDT, YYEEEE. V gave up 4 bases and J gave up 4 bases; unmatched junction bases: 10.

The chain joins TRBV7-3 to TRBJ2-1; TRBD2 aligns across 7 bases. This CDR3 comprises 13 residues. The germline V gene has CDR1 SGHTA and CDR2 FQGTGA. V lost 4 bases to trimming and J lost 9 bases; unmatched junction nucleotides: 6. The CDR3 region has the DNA TGTGCCAGCAGCTATCGGGCGGGAGCTGAGCAGTTCTTC. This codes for CASSYRAGAEQFF.

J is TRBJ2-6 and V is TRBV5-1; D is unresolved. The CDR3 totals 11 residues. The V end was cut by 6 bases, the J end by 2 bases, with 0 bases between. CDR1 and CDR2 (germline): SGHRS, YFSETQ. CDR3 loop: CASTGANVLTF. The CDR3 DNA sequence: TGCGCCAGCACTGGGGCCAACGTCCTGACTTTC.

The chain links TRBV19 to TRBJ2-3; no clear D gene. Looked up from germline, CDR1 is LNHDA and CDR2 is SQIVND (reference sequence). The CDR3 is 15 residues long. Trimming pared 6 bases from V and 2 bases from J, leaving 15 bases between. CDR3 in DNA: TGTGCCAGTAGCCCAAAGGCCTATCTCACAGATACGCAGTATTTT. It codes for CASSPKAYLTDTQYF. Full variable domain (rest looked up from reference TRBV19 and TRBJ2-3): DGGITQSPKYLFRKEGQNVTLSCEQNLNHDAMYWYRQDPGQGLRLIYYSQIVNDFQKGDIAEGYSVSREKKESFPLTVTSAQKNPTAFYLCASSPKAYLTDTQYFGPGTRLTVL.

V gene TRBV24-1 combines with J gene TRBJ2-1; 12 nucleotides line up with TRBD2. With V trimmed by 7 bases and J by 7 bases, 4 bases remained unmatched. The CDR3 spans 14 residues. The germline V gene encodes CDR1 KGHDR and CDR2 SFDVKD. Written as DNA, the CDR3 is TGTGCCACCAGAGGACTAGCGGGAAGGAATGAGCAGTTCTTC. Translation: CATRGLAGRNEQFF.

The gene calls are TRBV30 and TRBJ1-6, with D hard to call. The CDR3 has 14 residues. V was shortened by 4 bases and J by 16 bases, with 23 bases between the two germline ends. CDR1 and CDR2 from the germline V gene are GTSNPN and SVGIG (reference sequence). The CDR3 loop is CAWTMGEPPALLHF. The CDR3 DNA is TGTGCCTGGACCATGGGAGAACCCCCGGCGTTACTCCACTTT.

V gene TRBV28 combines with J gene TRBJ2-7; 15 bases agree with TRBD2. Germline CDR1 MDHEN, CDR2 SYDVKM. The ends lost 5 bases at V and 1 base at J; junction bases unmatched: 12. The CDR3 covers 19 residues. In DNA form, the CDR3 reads TGTGCCAGCAGTCCCGCGGGACTAGCGGGAGGTTTTCGATCCTACGAGCAGTACTTC. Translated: CASSPAGLAGGFRSYEQYF.

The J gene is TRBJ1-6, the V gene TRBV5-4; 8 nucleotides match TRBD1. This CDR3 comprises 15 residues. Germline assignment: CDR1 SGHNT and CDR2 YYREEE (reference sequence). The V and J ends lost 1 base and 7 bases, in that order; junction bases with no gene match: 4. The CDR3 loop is CASSLQQGANSPLHF. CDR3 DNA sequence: TGTGCCAGCAGCTTGCAGCAGGGGGCGAATTCACCCCTCCACTTT.

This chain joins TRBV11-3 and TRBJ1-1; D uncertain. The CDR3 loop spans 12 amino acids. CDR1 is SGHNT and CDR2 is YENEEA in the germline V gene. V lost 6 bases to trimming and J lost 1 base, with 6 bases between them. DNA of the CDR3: TGTGCCAGCAGGAAGCGGAACACTGAAGCTTTCTTT. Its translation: CASRKRNTEAFF.

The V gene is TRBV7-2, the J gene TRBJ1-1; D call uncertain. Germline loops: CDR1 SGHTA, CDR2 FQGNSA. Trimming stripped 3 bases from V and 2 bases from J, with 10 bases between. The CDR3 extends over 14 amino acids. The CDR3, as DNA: TGTGCCAGCAGCTTCAGTGAATTAAACACTGAAGCTTTCTTT. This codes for CASSFSELNTEAFF.

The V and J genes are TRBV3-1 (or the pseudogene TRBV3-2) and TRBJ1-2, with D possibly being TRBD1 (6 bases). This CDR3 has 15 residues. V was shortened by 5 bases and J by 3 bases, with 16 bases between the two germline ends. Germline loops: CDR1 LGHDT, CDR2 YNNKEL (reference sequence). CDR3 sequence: CASSYITRQDYGYTF. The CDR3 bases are TGTGCCAGCAGCTATATAACAAGACAGGACTATGGCTACACCTTC.

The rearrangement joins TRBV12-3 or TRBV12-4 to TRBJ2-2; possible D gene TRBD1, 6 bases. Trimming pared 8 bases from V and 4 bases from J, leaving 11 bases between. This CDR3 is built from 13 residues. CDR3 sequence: CASARGGTGELFF. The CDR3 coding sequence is TGTGCCAGCGCGAGAGGGGGCACCGGGGAGCTGTTTTTT.

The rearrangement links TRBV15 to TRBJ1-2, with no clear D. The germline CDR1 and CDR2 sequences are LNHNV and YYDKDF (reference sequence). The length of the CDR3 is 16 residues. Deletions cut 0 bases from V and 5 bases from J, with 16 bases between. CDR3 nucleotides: TGTGCCACCAGCAGAGAACGGGTTTCGCCTGGATATGGCTACACCTTC. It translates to CATSRERVSPGYGYTF.

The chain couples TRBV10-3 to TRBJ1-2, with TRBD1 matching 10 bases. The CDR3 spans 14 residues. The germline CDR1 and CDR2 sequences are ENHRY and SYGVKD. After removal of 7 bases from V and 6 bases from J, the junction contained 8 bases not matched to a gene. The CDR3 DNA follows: TGTGCCATCAACCCGGGACAGGGGATCAATGGCTACACCTTC. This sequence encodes CAINPGQGINGYTF.

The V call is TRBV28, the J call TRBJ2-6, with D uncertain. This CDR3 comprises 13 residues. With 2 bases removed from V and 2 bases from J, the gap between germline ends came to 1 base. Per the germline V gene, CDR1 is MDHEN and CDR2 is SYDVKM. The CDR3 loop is CASSLPGANVLTF. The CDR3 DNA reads TGTGCCAGCAGTTTACCTGGGGCCAACGTCCTGACTTTC.

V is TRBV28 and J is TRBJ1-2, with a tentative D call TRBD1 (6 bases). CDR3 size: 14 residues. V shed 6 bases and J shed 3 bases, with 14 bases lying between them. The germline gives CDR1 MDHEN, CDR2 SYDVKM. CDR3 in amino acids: CASSTGPNHYGYTF. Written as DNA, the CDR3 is TGTGCCAGCAGCACAGGGCCCAACCACTATGGCTACACCTTC.

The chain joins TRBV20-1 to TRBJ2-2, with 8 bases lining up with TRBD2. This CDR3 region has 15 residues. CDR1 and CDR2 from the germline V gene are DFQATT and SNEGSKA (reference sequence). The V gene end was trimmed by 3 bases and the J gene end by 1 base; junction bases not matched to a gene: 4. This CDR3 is CSASGTSGNTGELFF. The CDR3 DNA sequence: TGCAGTGCTAGTGGTACTAGCGGGAACACCGGGGAGCTGTTTTTT.

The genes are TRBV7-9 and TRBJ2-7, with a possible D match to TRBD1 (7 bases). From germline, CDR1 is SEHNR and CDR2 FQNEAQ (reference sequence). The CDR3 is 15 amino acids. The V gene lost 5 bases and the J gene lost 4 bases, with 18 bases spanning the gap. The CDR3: CASSRRGAESYEQYF. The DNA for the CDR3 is TGTGCCAGCAGCCGCAGGGGGGCGGAATCATACGAGCAGTACTTC.